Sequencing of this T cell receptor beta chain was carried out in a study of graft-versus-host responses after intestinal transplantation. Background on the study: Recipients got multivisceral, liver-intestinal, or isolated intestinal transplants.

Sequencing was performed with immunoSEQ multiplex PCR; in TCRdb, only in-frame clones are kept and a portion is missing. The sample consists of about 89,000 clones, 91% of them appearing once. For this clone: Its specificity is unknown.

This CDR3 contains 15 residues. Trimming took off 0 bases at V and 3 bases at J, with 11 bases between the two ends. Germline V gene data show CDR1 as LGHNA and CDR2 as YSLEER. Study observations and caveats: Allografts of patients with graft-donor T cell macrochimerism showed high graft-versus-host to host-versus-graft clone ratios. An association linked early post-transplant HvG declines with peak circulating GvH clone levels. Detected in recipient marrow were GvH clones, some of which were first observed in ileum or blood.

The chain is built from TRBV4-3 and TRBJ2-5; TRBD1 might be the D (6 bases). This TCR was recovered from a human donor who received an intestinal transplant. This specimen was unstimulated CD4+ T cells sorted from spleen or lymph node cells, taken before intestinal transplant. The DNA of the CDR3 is TGCGCCAGCAGCCAAGACGGGGCAGGGGAAGAGACCCAGTACTTC. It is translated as CASSQDGAGEETQYF.